Sequencing of this T cell receptor beta chain was carried out in a study of CD8 T cells in ankylosing spondylitis. TCRdb re-analysed the 5' RACE reads in MiXCR, keeping a single row per CDR3 protein. The table has about 130,000 distinct CDR3 sequences, around 8.5% seen once. Only a few counts were recorded for this clonotype. Its antigen is as yet unknown. General study points: The authors reported significant enrichment of disease-linked clones in matched ankylosing spondylitis synovial fluid. Apparently characteristic of ankylosing spondylitis blood was a TCR beta motif (roughly eight highly homologous variants).

The germline CDR1 and CDR2 sequences are KGHSH and LQKENI. The CDR3 consists of 14 residues. Trimming removed 0 bases from V and 3 bases from J, with 9 bases in between. This receptor was taken from a male donor with ankylosing spondylitis or in good health (not recorded which). This chain connects TRBV18 to TRBJ2-7; D might be TRBD1 (6 bases). Sequencing input: blood, either unsorted or a sorted T cell fraction (not recorded which). The CDR3 protein is CASSPPQGNYEQYF. The CDR3 nucleotides are TGTGCCAGCTCACCACCTCAGGGGAACTACGAGCAGTACTTC. The entire variable domain, with the rest obtained from reference TRBV18 and TRBJ2-7, is as follows: NAGVMQNPRHLVRRRGQEARLRCSPMKGHSHVYWYRQLPEEGLKFMVYLQKENIIDESGMPKERFSAEFPKEGPSILRIQQVVRGDSAAYFCASSPPQGNYEQYFGPGTRLTVT.